Described below is a single TCR beta chain sequence and its context. Its antigen is unknown. Assay: immunoSEQ multiplex PCR; the TCRdb copy retains only in-frame clones and omits some. Of about 26,000 clones in the sample, 75% to 80% were seen once. Collection of blood occurred at baseline, at cycle 4 day 1, and at cycle 7 day 1. This entry belongs to a study of OX40 agonist ivuxolimab in advanced cancers. General observations from the study: Doses of 0.1 to 3.0 mg/kg were accompanied by clonal expansion of CD4+ and CD8+ blood T cells by week 6. Partial responders receiving 0.1-3.0 mg/kg showed among the lowest clonal expansion.

This CDR3 contains 14 residues. Germline loops: CDR1 SGHTA, CDR2 FQGTGA. The V and J ends lost 2 bases and 3 bases respectively, with 10 bases between them. The TCR sequence derives from an adult with an advanced solid tumor such as melanoma, head and neck, liver or kidney cancer. The input for sequencing was CD4+ or CD8+ T cells sorted from blood, taken in a trial of the OX40 agonist ivuxolimab. The chain recombines TRBV7-3 with TRBJ2-5; either TRBD1 or TRBD2 may supply D (5 bases each). The CDR3 DNA reads as TGTGCCAGCAGCTTACCCAGAGGGGAAGAGACCCAGTACTTC. This translates into CASSLPRGEETQYF.